One and the same sample provided the 27 T cell receptor beta chains below, sequenced in a study of tumor-infiltrating lymphocytes in primary liver carcinoma. Unsorted bulk tissue of roughly 17-33 mg yielded co-extracted RNA and DNA. Production of TCR beta cDNA used around 0.45 ug total RNA together with a constant-region primer. Employing slightly modified ARM-PCR, three nested multiplex PCR rounds were run, and these gave rise to the TCR beta libraries. TRBV1-TRBV30 forward primers paired with a C-beta reverse primer were used in the first two PCR rounds, which ran roughly 10 cycles each. TCRdb reprocessed the multiplex PCR reads via MiXCR and lists one record per CDR3 protein. The table shows 85,000 to 100,000 distinct CDR3 sequences, with 65% to 70% occurring only once. The source material was tumor-adjacent normal liver tissue. These receptors all come from a man aged 35 to 55 with primary liver carcinoma and hepatitis B virus infection.

The chain recombines TRBV18 with TRBJ2-7, with 8 bases lining up with TRBD1. The CDR3 length is 13 residues. V lost 3 bases, J lost 5 bases, and 3 bases stayed unmatched. Germline loops: CDR1 KGHSH, CDR2 LQKENI. The CDR3 DNA is TGTGCCAGCTCACCGGGACAGGTTCACGAGCAGTACTTC. Residues: CASSPGQVHEQYF.

The rearrangement uses TRBV11-2 and TRBJ1-3; 7 bases are shared with TRBD1. The CDR3 is made up of 20 amino acids. The V and J ends lost 1 base and 0 bases, in that order; junction bases with no gene match: 15. The V gene's germline CDR1 is SGHAT and CDR2 FQNNGV. The CDR3 DNA sequence: TGTGCCAGCAGCTTAGTTTATTACCGGGACAGAGGTTCCTCTGGAAACACCATATATTTT. Amino acids: CASSLVYYRDRGSSGNTIYF.

In the case of this clonotype: An end of the junction differs from the germline gene, which may be a read error. The J gene is TRBJ1-2, the V gene TRBV14, with D uncertain. The CDR3 extends over 15 amino acids. The germline gives CDR1 SGHDN, CDR2 FVKESK. As DNA, the CDR3 is TGTGCCAGTAGCCAATGGGTCACCTCTAACTATGGCTACACCTTC. Its protein product is CASSQWVTSNYGYTF.

With respect to this clonotype: In this CDR3 the conserved last residue, phenylalanine or tryptophan, is missing, so a read error is likely. V is TRBV11-2 and J is TRBJ1-5, with D maybe TRBD1 (6 bases). This CDR3 is built from 16 residues. Germline assignment: CDR1 SGHAT and CDR2 FQNNGV. The CDR3 DNA follows: TGTGCCAGCAGCCGGGCGGGGGGACATAGCAATCAACCCCAGCATTAT. The encoded protein is CASSRAGGHSNQPQHY.

The CDR3 region is CASGMVSLFQDEQYF. Written as DNA, the CDR3 is TGTGCCAGCGGCATGGTATCTTTGTTTCAGGACGAGCAGTACTTC. The chain recombines TRBV11-2 with TRBJ2-7; D uncertain. Trimming removed 8 bases at V and 5 bases at J, with 22 bases between. Germline CDR1 and CDR2: SGHAT and FQNNGV. This CDR3 is 15 amino acids long.

This clonotype was seen repeatedly, ten times or more. The chain recombines TRBV10-3 with TRBJ2-7; D might be TRBD1 or TRBD2, each matching 5 bases. The CDR3 length is 15 residues. V was pared by 4 bases and J by 2 bases, with 15 bases between. CDR1 is ENHRY, CDR2 SYGVKD, per germline. DNA of the CDR3: TGTGCCATCAGTGGAGGGGAGCAACCGCCCTACGAGCAGTACTTC. Its translation is CAISGGEQPPYEQYF.

Comment on this clonotype: An end of the junction does not agree with germline; a read error may underlie this. This sequence joins TRBV11-2 and TRBJ1-2; the D is unclear. The CDR3 extends over 16 amino acids. Germline CDR1 and CDR2: SGHAT and FQNNGV. CDR3 coding DNA: TGCGCCAGCAGCTTAGGTGGTGCAGGTATCCTCTATGGCTACACCTTC. This encodes CASSLGGAGILYGYTF.

This clonotype has a count of ten or more. V gene TRBV11-2 combines with J gene TRBJ2-2; TRBD2 agrees at 10 bases. CDR1 is SGHAT, CDR2 FQNNGV, per germline. The CDR3 is 15 residues long. Unmatched junction bases numbered 5, after V lost 5 bases and J lost 5 bases. The CDR3 reads CASSPSGRGTGELFF. The CDR3, as DNA: TGTGCCAGCAGCCCAAGCGGGAGGGGTACCGGGGAGCTGTTTTTT.

The chain joins TRBV7-9 to TRBJ2-4; TRBD1 might be the D (6 bases). CDR3 length: 18 amino acids. V lost 3 bases, J lost 3 bases, and 21 bases lay in between. Germline lookup yields CDR1 SEHNR and CDR2 FQNEAQ (reference sequence). CDR3 sequence reads: CASSFGIRGLQGKNIQYF. CDR3 nucleotides: TGTGCCAGCAGCTTCGGAATCCGAGGTCTACAGGGCAAAAACATTCAGTACTTC.

This clonotype was picked up many times. The chain links TRBV12-3 or TRBV12-4 to TRBJ2-7, with 11 bases fitting TRBD2. The length of the CDR3 is 16 residues. J gave up 3 bases and V 1 base, and 5 bases lay outside the gene matches. This CDR3 reads CASSLDRLAGSYEQYF. The CDR3 DNA sequence: TGTGCCAGCAGTTTAGACCGACTAGCGGGAAGCTACGAGCAGTACTTC.

This clonotype was counted a few times. One junction end disagrees with the germline gene, perhaps due to a read error. V gene TRBV30 combines with J gene TRBJ2-7, with 7 bases fitting TRBD2. Germline V CDR1 and CDR2: GTSNPN, SVGIG (reference sequence). CDR3 length equals 13 residues. The chain's CDR3 is CAWRGGSSYEKYF. CDR3 nucleotides: TGTGCCTGGAGGGGCGGGAGCTCCTACGAGAAGTACTTC.

In the case of this clonotype: Mismatch with germline at one junction end may stem from a read error. V is TRBV6-1 and J is TRBJ2-3; 8 nucleotides line up with TRBD2. The CDR3 totals 18 residues. Germline V gene lookup returns CDR1 MNHNS and CDR2 SASEGT. CDR3: CASSEPASGPYNIDTQYF. The CDR3 DNA follows: TGTGCCAGCAGTGAACCAGCTAGCGGGCCGTATAACATAGATACGCAGTATTTC.

This clonotype was observed a handful of times. This may stem from a read error, because a much larger clone lies one nucleotide away. The DNA for the CDR3 is TGTGCCAGCAGTGACCGGGCGAATTCAGATACGCAGTATTTT. As protein: CASSDRANSDTQYF. The V gene is TRBV6-1, the J gene TRBJ2-3; D is unresolved. Trimming removed 3 bases at V and 4 bases at J, with 11 bases between. This CDR3 contains 14 residues. Looked up from germline, CDR1 is MNHNS and CDR2 is SASEGT.

Comments on this clonotype: At one end the junction does not follow the germline gene, possibly because of a read error. V and J are TRBV11-2 and TRBJ1-5; TRBD1 might be the D (6 bases). CDR3 length: 14 amino acids. Germline V CDR1 and CDR2: SGHAT, FQNNGV. CDR3: CAGSLWGGNQPQHF. The CDR3 DNA is TGTGCCGGCAGCTTGTGGGGGGGCAATCAGCCCCAACATTTT.

This clonotype is deemed medium-sized. The chain recombines TRBV4-1 with TRBJ1-5; TRBD1 is a possible D gene (6 bases). Germline V gives CDR1 MGHRA, CDR2 YSYEKL. CDR3 length: 15 residues. Between the trimmed V and J ends, which lost 6 bases and 6 bases, there was a span of 18 bases. CDR3 protein: CASSPGEVGLQPQHF. The CDR3 DNA sequence: TGCGCCAGCAGTCCAGGGGAGGTTGGTCTTCAGCCCCAGCATTTT.

Many counts were recorded for this clonotype. This CDR3 is CASTPSNTGELFF. CDR3 DNA sequence: TGTGCCAGCACCCCTAGTAACACCGGGGAGCTGTTTTTT. This chain links TRBV6-1 with TRBJ2-2; D is unresolved. The germline V and J ends were trimmed by 7 bases and 2 bases, with 8 bases remaining between them. There are 13 residues in the CDR3. CDR1 is MNHNS and CDR2 is SASEGT in the germline V gene.

As to this clonotype: The junction shows a germline mismatch at one end, possibly a read error. The gene calls are TRBV29-1 and TRBJ2-1; possible D gene TRBD1, 6 bases. Per the germline V gene, CDR1 is SQVTM and CDR2 is ANQGSEA. The CDR3 is 12 residues long. CDR3 nucleotides: TGTAGCACACAGGGCTCTTACAATGTGCAGTTCTTC. Translated: CSTQGSYNVQFF.

This clonotype was detected ten times or more. The chain has TRBV12-3 or TRBV12-4 and TRBJ2-4; 7 bases align to TRBD2. J lost 8 bases, V lost 4 bases, and 11 bases had no gene match. The CDR3 runs to 15 residues. The chain's CDR3 is CASSSSAAGVDIQYF. CDR3 sequence (DNA): TGTGCCAGCAGTTCCAGCGCGGCGGGAGTCGACATTCAGTACTTC.

At least ten counts were recorded for this clonotype. The chain is built from TRBV5-4 and TRBJ2-1, with 9 bases that match TRBD2. The CDR3 spans 15 residues. Germline assignment: CDR1 SGHNT and CDR2 YYREEE (reference sequence). Trimming at V came to 0 bases and at J to 4 bases, leaving 2 bases not matched to a gene. CDR3 in DNA: TGTGCCAGCAGCTTGGGCGGGAGGGTATACAATGAGCAGTTCTTC. This gives the protein CASSLGGRVYNEQFF.

This clonotype was recorded only once. A junction end diverges from the germline sequence, so it may reflect a read error. This sequence joins TRBV29-1 and TRBJ2-7; D remains unclear. CDR3 length: 14 amino acids. Germline CDR1 SQVTM, CDR2 ANQGSEA. The CDR3 loop reads CNVRPQDASYEQYF. In nucleotides, the CDR3 is TGCAACGTCCGACCTCAGGACGCTTCCTACGAGCAGTACTTT.

This rearrangement joins TRBV7-4 to TRBJ2-7; D not certain. This CDR3 is 15 amino acids long. V lost 5 bases to trimming and J lost 4 bases, with 18 bases between them. CDR1 is SGHVT and CDR2 is SQSDAQ in the germline V gene. The DNA for the CDR3 is TGTGCCAGCAGCCAGCCGGGCCCTCCCTGTTACGAGCAGTACTTC. Its protein product is CASSQPGPPCYEQYF.

This clonotype came up many times. A junction end diverges from the germline sequence, so it may reflect a read error. The rearrangement links TRBV29-1 to TRBJ2-2; 8 nucleotides agree with TRBD1. CDR3 length: 15 residues. Germline V gives CDR1 SQVTM, CDR2 ANQGSEA. CDR3 protein: CSAKGGQVNTGELFF. Written as DNA, the CDR3 is TGCAGCGCCAAAGGGGGACAGGTGAACACCGGGGAACTGTTTTTT.

With regard to this clonotype: This may come from a read error, since a much larger clone is one base off. The gene calls are TRBV10-1 and TRBJ2-1, with D possibly TRBD1 on 5 matching bases. Germline CDR1 WNHNN, CDR2 SYGVQD (reference sequence). The V end lost 5 bases, the J end lost 3 bases, and 14 bases lay between the germline ends. This CDR3 has 15 amino acids. The CDR3 DNA follows: TGCGCCAGCAGTAAAGACAAGGGGAACTACAATGAGCAGTTCTTC. It codes for CASSKDKGNYNEQFF.

Comment on this clonotype: An end of the junction differs from the germline gene, which may be a read error. This CDR3 is CIVEDTTHNEQFF. CDR3 in DNA: TGCATCGTTGAAGATACTACGCACAATGAGCAGTTCTTC. The chain is built from TRBV29-1 and TRBJ2-1; D is ambiguous. The germline CDR1 and CDR2 sequences are SQVTM and ANQGSEA. This CDR3 has 13 amino acids.

This clonotype was seen only once. A junction boundary mismatches the germline segment, possibly from a read error. The chain employs TRBV5-4 and TRBJ2-2, with a tentative D call TRBD2 (5 bases). Germline CDR1 reads SGHNT; CDR2 reads YYREEE (reference sequence). The CDR3 runs to 15 residues. Written as DNA, the CDR3 is TGTGCCAGCAGATCTTACACAACGAACACCGGGAAGCTGTTTTTT. It translates to CASRSYTTNTGKLFF.

With respect to this clonotype: The germline gene is not matched at one end of the junction; a read error may be the cause. This chain uses TRBV5-1 with TRBJ2-3, with 8 bases lining up with TRBD1. Germline CDR1 is SGHRS and CDR2 is YFSETQ. CDR3 length: 15 residues. For the CDR3, the DNA is TGCGCCAGCAGCTCCCGGGACAGGTACACAGATGCGCAGTATTTT. Amino acids: CASSSRDRYTDAQYF. The full variable domain, in which reference TRBV5-1 and TRBJ2-3 provide the parts outside the CDR3, is KAGVTQTPRYLIKTRGQQVTLSCSPISGHRSVSWYQQTPGQGLQFLFEYFSETQRNKGNFPGRFSGRQFSNSRSEMNVSTLELGDSALYLCASSSRDRYTDAQYFGPGTRLTVL.

This clonotype was recorded a few times. The chain uses TRBV30 and TRBJ1-1; D is undetermined. V lost 0 bases and J lost 6, with 8 bases in between. CDR1 is GTSNPN, CDR2 SVGIG, per germline (reference sequence). The CDR3 sequence is 12 residues long. The CDR3 DNA is TGTGCCTGGAGTGTTCTACGGTCTGAAGCTTTCTTT. Protein sequence: CAWSVLRSEAFF. Combining the CDR3 with reference TRBV30 and TRBJ1-1 gives the whole variable domain SQTIHQWPATLVQPVGSPLSLECTVEGTSNPNLYWYRQAAGRGLQLLFYSVGIGQISSEVPQNLSASRPQDRQFILSSKKLLLSDSGFYLCAWSVLRSEAFFGQGTRLTVV.